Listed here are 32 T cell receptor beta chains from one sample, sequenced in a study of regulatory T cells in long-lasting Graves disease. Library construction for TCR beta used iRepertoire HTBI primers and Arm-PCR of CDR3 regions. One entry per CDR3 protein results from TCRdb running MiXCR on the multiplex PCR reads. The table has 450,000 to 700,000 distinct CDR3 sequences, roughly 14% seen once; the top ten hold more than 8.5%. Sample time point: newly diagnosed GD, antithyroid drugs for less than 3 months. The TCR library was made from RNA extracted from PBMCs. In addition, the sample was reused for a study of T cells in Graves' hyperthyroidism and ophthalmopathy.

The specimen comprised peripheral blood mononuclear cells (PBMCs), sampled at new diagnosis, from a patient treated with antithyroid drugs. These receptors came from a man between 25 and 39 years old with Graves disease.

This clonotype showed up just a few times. CDR3 loop: CSAKPGVEQFF. The CDR3 coding sequence is TGCAGTGCCAAGCCGGGGGTGGAGCAGTTCTTC. The J gene is TRBJ2-1, the V gene TRBV20-1; the D gene is possibly TRBD2 (6 bases). V was cut by 6 bases and J by 10 bases, with 13 bases left in between. The CDR3 extends over 11 amino acids. Germline V lookup: CDR1 DFQATT, CDR2 SNEGSKA (reference sequence).

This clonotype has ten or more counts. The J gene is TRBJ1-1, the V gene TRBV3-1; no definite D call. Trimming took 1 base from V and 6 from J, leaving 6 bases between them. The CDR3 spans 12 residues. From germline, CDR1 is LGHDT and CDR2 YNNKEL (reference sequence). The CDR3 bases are TGTGCCAGCAGCCAAGGGATTGCTGAAGCTTTCTTT. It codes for CASSQGIAEAFF.

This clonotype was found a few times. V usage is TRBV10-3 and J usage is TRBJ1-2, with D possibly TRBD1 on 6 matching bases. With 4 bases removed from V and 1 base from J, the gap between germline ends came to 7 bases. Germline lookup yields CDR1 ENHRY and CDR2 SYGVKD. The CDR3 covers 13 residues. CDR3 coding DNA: TGTGCCATCAGTGGAGGGGGTAACTATGGCTACACCTTC. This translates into CAISGGGNYGYTF.

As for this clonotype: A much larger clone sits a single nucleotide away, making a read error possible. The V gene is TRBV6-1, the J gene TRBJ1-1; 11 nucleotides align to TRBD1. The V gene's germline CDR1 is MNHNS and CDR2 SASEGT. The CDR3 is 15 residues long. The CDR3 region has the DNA TGTGTCAGCACTGCAGGAGGGACAGGGGGGACTGAAGCTTTCTTT. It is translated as CVSTAGGTGGTEAFF.

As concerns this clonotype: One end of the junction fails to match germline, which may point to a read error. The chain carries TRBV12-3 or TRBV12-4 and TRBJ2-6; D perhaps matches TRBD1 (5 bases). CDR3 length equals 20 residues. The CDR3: CTSNIRGWAGRGSGANVLTF. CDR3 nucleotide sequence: TGTACCAGCAATATTAGGGGTTGGGCAGGACGAGGCTCTGGGGCCAACGTCCTGACTTTC.

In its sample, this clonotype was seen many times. The CDR3 nucleotides are TGCAGCGTTGAAGGGACAGCCTCCACAGATACGCAGTATTTT. Translating gives CSVEGTASTDTQYF. This chain connects TRBV29-1 to TRBJ2-3; the D gene is possibly TRBD1 (6 bases). Trimming shortened V by 1 base and J by 2 bases, and 10 bases separated the two germline ends. CDR3 size: 14 residues. Germline V gene sequence: CDR1 SQVTM, CDR2 ANQGSEA.

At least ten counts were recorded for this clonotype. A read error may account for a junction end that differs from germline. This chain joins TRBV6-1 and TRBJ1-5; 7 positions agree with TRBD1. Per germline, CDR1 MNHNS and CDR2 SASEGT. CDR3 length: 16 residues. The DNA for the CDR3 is TGTGCCAGCAGCGAAGCCTCCAGGGGGGGCAATCAGCCCCAGCATTTT. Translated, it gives CASSEASRGGNQPQHF.

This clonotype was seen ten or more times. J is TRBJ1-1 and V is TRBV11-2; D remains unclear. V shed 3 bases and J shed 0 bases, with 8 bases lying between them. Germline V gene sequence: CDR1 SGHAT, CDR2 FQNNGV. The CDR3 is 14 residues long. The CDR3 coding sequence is TGTGCCAGCAGCTTTGGGCACATGAACACTGAAGCTTTCTTT. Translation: CASSFGHMNTEAFF.

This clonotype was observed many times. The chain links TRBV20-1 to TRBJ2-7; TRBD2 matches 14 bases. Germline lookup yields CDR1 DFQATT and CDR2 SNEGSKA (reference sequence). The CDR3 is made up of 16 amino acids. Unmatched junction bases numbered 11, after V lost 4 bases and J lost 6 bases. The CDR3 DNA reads TGCAGTGCTACGGGACTAGCGGGAGCGACCCTACTCGAGCAGTACTTC. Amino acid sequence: CSATGLAGATLLEQYF.

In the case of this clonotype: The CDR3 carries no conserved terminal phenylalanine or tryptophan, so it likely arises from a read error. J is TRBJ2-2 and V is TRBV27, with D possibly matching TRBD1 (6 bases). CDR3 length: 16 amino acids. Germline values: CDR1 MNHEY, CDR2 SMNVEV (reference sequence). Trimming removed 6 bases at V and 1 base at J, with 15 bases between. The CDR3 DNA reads TGTGCCAGCAGCCCCGGAACAGGGAGGAACACCGGGGAGCTGTTTTGT. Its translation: CASSPGTGRNTGELFC.

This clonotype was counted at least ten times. The CDR3: CASSSPDRAHEQYF. CDR3 bases: TGTGCCAGCAGTTCGCCGGACAGGGCCCACGAGCAGTACTTC. This sequence joins TRBV27 and TRBJ2-7; TRBD1 aligns across 8 bases. Germline V CDR1 and CDR2: MNHEY, SMNVEV (reference sequence). After removal of 4 bases from V and 5 bases from J, the junction contained 7 bases not matched to a gene. The CDR3 is 14 amino acids.

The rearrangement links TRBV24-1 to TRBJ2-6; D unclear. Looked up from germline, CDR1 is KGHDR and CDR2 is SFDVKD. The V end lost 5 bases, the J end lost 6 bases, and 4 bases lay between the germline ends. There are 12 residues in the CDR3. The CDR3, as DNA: TGTGCCACCAGTGGACCGGCCAACGTCCTGACTTTC. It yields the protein CATSGPANVLTF.

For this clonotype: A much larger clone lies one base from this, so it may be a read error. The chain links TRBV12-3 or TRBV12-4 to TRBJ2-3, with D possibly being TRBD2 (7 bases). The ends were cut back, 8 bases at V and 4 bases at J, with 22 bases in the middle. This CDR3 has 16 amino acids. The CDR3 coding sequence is TGTGCCAGCGCCTGGGGGCGGAGGGGGGGTCCAGATACGCAGTATTTT. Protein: CASAWGRRGGPDTQYF.

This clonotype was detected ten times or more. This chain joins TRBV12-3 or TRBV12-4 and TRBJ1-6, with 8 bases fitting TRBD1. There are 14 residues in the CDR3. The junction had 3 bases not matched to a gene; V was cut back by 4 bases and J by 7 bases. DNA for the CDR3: TGTGCCAGCAGTTGGACAGGGAAGAATTCACCCCTCCACTTT. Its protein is CASSWTGKNSPLHF.

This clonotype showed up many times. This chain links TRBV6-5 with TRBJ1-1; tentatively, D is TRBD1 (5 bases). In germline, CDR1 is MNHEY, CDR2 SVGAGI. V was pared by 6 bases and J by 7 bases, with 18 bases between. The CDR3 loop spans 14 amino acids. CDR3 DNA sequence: TGTGCCAGCAGATATTCGGGGCCGGAGATTGAAGCTTTCTTT. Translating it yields CASRYSGPEIEAFF.

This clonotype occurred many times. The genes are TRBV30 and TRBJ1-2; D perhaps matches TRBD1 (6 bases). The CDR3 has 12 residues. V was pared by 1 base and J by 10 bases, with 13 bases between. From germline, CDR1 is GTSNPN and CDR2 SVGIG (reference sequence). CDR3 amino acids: CAWSGTGLDYTF. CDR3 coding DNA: TGTGCCTGGAGTGGCACAGGGCTTGACTACACCTTC.

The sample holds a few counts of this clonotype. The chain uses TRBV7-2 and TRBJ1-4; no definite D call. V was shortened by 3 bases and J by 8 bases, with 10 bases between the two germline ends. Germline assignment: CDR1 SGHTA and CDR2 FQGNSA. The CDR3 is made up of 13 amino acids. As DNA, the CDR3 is TGTGCCAGCAGCTTCCGGGATAGAGAAAAACTGTTTTTT. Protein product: CASSFRDREKLFF.

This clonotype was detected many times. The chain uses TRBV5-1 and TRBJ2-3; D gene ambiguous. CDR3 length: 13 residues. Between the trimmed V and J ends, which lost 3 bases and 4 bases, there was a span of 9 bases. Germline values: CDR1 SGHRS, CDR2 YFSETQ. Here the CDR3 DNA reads TGCGCCAGCAGCTCACTCCTTCCAGATACGCAGTATTTT. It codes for CASSSLLPDTQYF.

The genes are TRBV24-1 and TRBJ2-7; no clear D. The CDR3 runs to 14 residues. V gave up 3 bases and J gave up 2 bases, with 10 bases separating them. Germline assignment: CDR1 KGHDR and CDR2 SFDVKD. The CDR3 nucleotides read TGTGCCACCAGTGATCACGAATGGCCCTACGAGCAGTACTTC. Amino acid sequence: CATSDHEWPYEQYF.

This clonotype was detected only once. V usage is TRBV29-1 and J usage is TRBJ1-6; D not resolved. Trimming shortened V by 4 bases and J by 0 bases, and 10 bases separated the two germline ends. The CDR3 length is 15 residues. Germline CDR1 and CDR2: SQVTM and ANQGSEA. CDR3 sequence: CSVGEGSSYNSPLHF. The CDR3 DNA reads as TGCAGCGTTGGAGAAGGAAGCTCCTATAATTCACCCCTCCACTTT.

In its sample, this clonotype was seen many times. Here the CDR3 DNA reads TGTGCCAGTAGCCCTCCCCGGCAGGGACTGGCCGGCTACACCTTC. This codes for CASSPPRQGLAGYTF. The chain is built from TRBV19 and TRBJ1-2; tentatively, D is TRBD1 (5 bases). V lost 6 bases to trimming and J lost 8 bases, with 22 bases between them. The CDR3 runs to 15 residues. CDR1 and CDR2 from the germline V gene are LNHDA and SQIVND (reference sequence).

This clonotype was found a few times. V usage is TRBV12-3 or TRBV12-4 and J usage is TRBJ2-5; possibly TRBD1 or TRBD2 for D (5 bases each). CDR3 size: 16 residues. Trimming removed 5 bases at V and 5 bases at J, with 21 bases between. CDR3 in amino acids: CASSHRRGEGRETQYF. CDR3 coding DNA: TGTGCCAGCAGTCACCGCCGGGGCGAAGGAAGGGAGACCCAGTACTTC.

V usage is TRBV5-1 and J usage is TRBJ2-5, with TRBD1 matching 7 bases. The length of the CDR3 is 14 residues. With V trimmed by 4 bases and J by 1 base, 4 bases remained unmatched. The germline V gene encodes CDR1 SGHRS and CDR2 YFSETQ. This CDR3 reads CASSAGTAQETQYF. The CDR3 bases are TGCGCCAGCAGCGCCGGGACAGCCCAAGAGACCCAGTACTTC. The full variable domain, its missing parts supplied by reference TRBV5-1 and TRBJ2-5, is KAGVTQTPRYLIKTRGQQVTLSCSPISGHRSVSWYQQTPGQGLQFLFEYFSETQRNKGNFPGRFSGRQFSNSRSEMNVSTLELGDSALYLCASSAGTAQETQYFGPGTRLLVL.

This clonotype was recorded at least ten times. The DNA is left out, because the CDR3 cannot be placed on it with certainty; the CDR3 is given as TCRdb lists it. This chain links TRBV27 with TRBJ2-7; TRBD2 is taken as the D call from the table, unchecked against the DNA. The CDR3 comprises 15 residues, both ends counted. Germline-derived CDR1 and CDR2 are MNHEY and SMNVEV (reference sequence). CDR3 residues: CASSTSGLAYDEQYF.

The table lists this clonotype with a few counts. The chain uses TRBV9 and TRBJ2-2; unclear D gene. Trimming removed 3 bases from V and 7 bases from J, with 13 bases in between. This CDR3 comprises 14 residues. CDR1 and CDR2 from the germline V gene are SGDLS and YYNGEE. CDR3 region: CASSETPQFGELFF. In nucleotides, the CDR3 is TGTGCCAGCAGCGAAACACCCCAGTTCGGGGAGCTGTTTTTT.

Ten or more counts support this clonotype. DNA for the CDR3: TGTGCCAGCAGCCACACTAGCAGTCAGTTCTTC. It is translated as CASSHTSSQFF. This chain links TRBV3-1 with TRBJ2-1, with D possibly matching TRBD2 (6 bases). CDR3 length: 11 amino acids. Germline-derived CDR1 and CDR2 are LGHDT and YNNKEL (reference sequence). Trimming cost V 3 bases and J 13 bases, with 10 bases left between them.

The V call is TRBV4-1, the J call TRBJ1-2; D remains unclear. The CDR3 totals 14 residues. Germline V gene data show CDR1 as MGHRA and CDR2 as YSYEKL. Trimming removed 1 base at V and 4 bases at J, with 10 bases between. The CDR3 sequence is CASSQAGRGYGYTF. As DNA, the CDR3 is TGCGCCAGCAGCCAAGCCGGCCGAGGCTATGGCTACACCTTC.

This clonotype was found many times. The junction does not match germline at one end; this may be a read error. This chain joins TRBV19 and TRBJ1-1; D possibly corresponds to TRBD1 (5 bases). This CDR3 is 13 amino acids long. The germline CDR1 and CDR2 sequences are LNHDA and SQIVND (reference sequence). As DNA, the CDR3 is TGTGCCAGCAGTATGGGGGGTGGGACTGAAGCTTTCTTT. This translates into CASSMGGGTEAFF.

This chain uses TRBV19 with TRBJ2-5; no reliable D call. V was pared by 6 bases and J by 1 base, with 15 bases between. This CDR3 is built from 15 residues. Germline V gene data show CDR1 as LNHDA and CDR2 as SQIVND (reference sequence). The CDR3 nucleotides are TGTGCCAGTAGGCCCGGTTTCGTAGCCCAAGAGACCCAGTACTTC. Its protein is CASRPGFVAQETQYF.

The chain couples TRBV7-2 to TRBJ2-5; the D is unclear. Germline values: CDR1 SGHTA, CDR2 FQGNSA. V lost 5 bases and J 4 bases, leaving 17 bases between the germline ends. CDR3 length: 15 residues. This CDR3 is CASSLGGSTRETQYF. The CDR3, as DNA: TGTGCCAGCAGCCTCGGTGGATCGACGAGAGAGACCCAGTACTTC.

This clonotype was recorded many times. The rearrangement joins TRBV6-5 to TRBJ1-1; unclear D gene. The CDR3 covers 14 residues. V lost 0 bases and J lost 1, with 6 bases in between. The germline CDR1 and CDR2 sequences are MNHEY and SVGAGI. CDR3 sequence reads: CASSYSAGNTEAFF. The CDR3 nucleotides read TGTGCCAGCAGTTACTCTGCGGGGAACACTGAAGCTTTCTTT.

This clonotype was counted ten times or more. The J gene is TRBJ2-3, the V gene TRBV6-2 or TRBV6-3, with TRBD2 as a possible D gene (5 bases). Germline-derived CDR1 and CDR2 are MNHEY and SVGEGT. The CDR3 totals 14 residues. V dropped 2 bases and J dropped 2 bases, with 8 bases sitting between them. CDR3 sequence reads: CASSYTSPTDTQYF. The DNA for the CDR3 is TGTGCCAGCAGTTACACTAGTCCCACAGATACGCAGTATTTT.